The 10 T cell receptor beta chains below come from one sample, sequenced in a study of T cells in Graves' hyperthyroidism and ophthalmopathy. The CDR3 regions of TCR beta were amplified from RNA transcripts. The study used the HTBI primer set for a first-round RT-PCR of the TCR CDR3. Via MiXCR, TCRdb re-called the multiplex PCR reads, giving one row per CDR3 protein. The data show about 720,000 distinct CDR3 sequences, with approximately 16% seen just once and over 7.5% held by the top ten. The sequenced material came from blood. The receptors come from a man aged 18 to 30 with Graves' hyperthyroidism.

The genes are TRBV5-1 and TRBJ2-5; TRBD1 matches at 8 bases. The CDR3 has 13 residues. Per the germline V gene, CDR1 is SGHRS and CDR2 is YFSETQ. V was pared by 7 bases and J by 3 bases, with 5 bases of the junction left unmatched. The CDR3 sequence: CASGQDREETQYF. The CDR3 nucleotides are TGCGCCAGCGGCCAGGACAGGGAAGAGACCCAGTACTTC.

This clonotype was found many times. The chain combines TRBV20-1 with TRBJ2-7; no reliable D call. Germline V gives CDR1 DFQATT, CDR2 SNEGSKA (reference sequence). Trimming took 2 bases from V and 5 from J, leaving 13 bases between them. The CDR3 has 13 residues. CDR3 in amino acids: CSARRSYADEQYF. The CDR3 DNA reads TGCAGTGCTAGAAGGAGTTACGCGGACGAGCAGTACTTC.

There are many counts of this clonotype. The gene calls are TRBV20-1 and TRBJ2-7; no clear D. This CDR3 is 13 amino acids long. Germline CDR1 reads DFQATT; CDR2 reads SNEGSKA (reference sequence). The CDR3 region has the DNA TGCAGCGCCGTCGGGCCGGACTCCTACGAGCAGTACTTC. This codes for CSAVGPDSYEQYF.

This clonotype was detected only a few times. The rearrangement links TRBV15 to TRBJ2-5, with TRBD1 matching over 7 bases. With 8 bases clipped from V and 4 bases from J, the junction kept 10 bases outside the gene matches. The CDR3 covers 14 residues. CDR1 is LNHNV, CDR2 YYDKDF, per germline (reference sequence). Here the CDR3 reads CATYETGRRETQYF. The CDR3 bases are TGTGCCACCTACGAGACAGGGCGCCGAGAGACCCAGTACTTC.

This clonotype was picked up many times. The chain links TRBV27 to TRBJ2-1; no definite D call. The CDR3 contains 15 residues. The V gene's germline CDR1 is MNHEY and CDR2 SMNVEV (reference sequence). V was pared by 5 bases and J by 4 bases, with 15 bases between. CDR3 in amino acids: CASSGPPLGYNEQFF. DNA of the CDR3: TGTGCCAGCAGTGGGCCCCCGTTGGGGTACAATGAGCAGTTCTTC.

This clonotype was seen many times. DNA for the CDR3: TGTGCCAGCACCCGGACGGTTAACAATGAGCAGTTCTTC. Encoded protein: CASTRTVNNEQFF. The chain couples TRBV27 to TRBJ2-1; D is undetermined. The CDR3 extends over 13 amino acids. Germline loops: CDR1 MNHEY, CDR2 SMNVEV (reference sequence). Trimming cost V 7 bases and J 5 bases, with 12 bases left between them.

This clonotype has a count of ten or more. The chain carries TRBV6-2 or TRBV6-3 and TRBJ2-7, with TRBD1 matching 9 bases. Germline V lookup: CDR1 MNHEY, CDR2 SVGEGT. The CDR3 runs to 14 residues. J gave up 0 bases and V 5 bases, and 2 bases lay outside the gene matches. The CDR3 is CASSGQGPSYEQYF. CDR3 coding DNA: TGTGCCAGCAGTGGACAGGGGCCCTCCTACGAGCAGTACTTC.

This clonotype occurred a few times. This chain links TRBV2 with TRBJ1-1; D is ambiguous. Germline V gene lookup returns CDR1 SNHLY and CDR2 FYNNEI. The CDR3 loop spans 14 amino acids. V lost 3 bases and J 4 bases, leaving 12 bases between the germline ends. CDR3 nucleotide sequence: TGTGCCAGCAGTGAGGCGGCCCAGAGCACTGAAGCTTTCTTT. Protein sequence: CASSEAAQSTEAFF.

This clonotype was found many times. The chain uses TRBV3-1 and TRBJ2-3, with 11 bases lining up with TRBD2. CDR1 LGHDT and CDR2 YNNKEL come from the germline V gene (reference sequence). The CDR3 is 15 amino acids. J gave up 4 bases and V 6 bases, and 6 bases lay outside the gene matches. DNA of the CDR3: TGTGCCAGCAGTCCTCTAGCGGGAGGCGCAGATACGCAGTATTTT. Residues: CASSPLAGGADTQYF.

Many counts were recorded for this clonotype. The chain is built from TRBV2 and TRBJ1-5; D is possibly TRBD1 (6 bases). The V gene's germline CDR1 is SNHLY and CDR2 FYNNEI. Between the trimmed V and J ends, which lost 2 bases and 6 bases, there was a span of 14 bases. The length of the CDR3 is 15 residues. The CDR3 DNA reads TGTGCCAGCAGTGAATCCAGGGGAGTAAGTCAGCCCCAGCATTTT. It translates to CASSESRGVSQPQHF. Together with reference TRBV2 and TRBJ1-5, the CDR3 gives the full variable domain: EPEVTQTPSHQVTQMGQEVILRCVPISNHLYFYWYRQILGQKVEFLVSFYNNEISEKSEIFDDQFSVERPDGSNFTLKIRSTKLEDSAMYFCASSESRGVSQPQHFGDGTRLSIL.